These T cell receptor beta chains were read from a single sample in a study of response to subunit inactivated influenza vaccine. TCRdb ran MiXCR on the RT-PCR reads and lists one entry per CDR3 protein. The repertoire has more than 600,000 distinct CDR3 sequences, approximately 17% of them found once; the top ten carry 9.5% to 13%. This material consisted of PBMCs from blood, taken 5 days after vaccination. The source is a man aged 50 to 59 who received an inactivated influenza vaccine. Both conserved end residues are trimmed from each CDR3.

v_call	j_call	cdr3_aa
TRBV9	TRBJ2-2	ASSVGRNTGELF
TRBV28	TRBJ2-7	ASSWGQINEQY
TRBV20-1	TRBJ2-3	SARDLRGRILTDTQY
TRBV20-1	TRBJ2-7	SASPPGPLFEQY
TRBV28	TRBJ2-1	ASSLPGTTEQF
TRBV7-3	TRBJ2-7	ASSLSPTLPYEQY
TRBV12-3/TRBV12-4	TRBJ1-2	ASSTGKTYGYT
TRBV20-1	TRBJ2-3	SAQTKDSPSTDTQY
TRBV20-1	TRBJ2-1	SARDQGGAFEQF
TRBV5-5	TRBJ1-5	ASSFGPRDNQPQH
TRBV6-1	TRBJ1-5	ASKRVSNQPQH
TRBV7-2	TRBJ1-1	ASSPTWGGTPTEAF
TRBV20-1	TRBJ2-5	SARGLAGGGQETQY